This paragraph reports one T cell receptor (beta chain). The repertoire was sequenced with immunoSEQ multiplex PCR; TCRdb's copy has only in-frame clones and lacks some. Of around 130,000 clones listed, about 88% are singletons. Losses at the gene ends were 4 bases for V and 6 bases for J; bases not matched to a gene: 5. The CDR3 is 13 residues long. Germline V lookup: CDR1 ENHRY, CDR2 SYGVKD. The data derive from a study of control samples from healthy donors and cancer patients. The clonotype originates from a man over 45 in good health. This chain joins TRBV10-3 and TRBJ1-1, with 7 nucleotides matching TRBD1. Material: blood. In DNA, the CDR3 is TGTGCCATCAGTGGCTTCCAGGGGGCTGAAGCTTTCTTT. Translation gives CAISGFQGAEAFF.